This record concerns one T cell receptor (beta chain) sequence. Antigen: not known. CDR3 size: 13 residues. Trimming at V came to 5 bases and at J to 11 bases, leaving 11 bases not matched to a gene. Looked up from germline, CDR1 is SEHNR and CDR2 is FQNEAQ (reference sequence). RNA transcripts provided the source from which TCR beta CDR3 regions were amplified. A set of HTBI primers served as the primers for a first-round RT-PCR of the TCR CDR3. MiXCR, run by TCRdb on the multiplex PCR reads, gives a single entry per CDR3 protein. The table includes 480,000 or so distinct CDR3 sequences, roughly 45% detected once. This sample is drawn from a study of T cells in Graves' hyperthyroidism and ophthalmopathy. Notes on the study in general: The authors' 13 V-J model separated ophthalmopathy from stable hyperthyroidism.

The V call is TRBV7-9, the J call TRBJ1-1; TRBD1 aligns across 7 bases. The sequence derives from an adult woman with Graves' disease, either hyperthyroidism or ophthalmopathy (not recorded which). Sequenced: peripheral blood or thyroid tissue (not recorded which). For the CDR3, the DNA is TGTGCCAGCAGCCACCGGGACAGTAAAGGGGCTTTCTTT. Its translation is CASSHRDSKGAFF.